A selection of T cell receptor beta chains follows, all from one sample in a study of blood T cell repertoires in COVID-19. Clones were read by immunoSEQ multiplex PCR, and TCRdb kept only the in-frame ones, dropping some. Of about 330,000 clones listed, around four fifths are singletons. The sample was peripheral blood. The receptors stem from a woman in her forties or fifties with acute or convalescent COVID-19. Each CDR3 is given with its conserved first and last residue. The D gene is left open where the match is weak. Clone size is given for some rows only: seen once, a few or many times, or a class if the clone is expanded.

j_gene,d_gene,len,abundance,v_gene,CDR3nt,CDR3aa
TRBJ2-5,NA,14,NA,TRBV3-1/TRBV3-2,TGTGCCAGCAGCCCCACGGGGGTATTTGAGACCCAGTACTTC,CASSPTGVFETQYF
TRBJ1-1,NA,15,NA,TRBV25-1,TGTGCCAGCCAACCCACGGGAGGGGTTATCGCTGAAGCTTTCTTT,CASQPTGGVIAEAFF
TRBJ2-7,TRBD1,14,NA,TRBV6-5,TGTGCCAGCAGTAGTCGGGACAGTACCTACGAGCAGTACTTC,CASSSRDSTYEQYF
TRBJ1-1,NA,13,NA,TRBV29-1,TGCAGCGTTGGTGGCTCCGCGAACACTGAAGCTTTCTTT,CSVGGSANTEAFF
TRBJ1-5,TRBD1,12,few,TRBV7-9,TGTGCCAGCAGCTCAGGGGGTCAGCCCCAGCATTTT,CASSSGGQPQHF
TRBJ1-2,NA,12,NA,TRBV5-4,TGTGCCAGCAGCTTGGGAGGGTATGGCTACACCTTC,CASSLGGYGYTF
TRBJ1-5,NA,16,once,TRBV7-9,TGTGCCAGCAGCTTAGGGCGCGGGGCCAGCAATCAGCCCCAGCATTTT,CASSLGRGASNQPQHF
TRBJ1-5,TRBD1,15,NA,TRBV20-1,TGCAGTGCTAGTCTCTCAGGGGGCGGCAATCAGCCCCAGCATTTT,CSASLSGGGNQPQHF
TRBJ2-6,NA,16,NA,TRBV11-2,TGTGCCAGCAGCTTAGCTCCGTCTGCAGGGCTCAACGTCCTGACTTTC,CASSLAPSAGLNVLTF
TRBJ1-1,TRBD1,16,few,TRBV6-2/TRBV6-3,TGTGCCAGCAGCCTCGGACAGGGGGCAAGAGGGACTGAAGCTTTCTTT,CASSLGQGARGTEAFF
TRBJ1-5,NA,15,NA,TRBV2,TGTGCCAGCAGTCCAACGACAGCTAGCAATCAGCCCCAGCATTTT,CASSPTTASNQPQHF
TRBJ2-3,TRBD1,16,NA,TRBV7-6,TGTGCCAGCAGCTTAGCGCGGACAGGGGGTGCAGATACGCAGTATTTT,CASSLARTGGADTQYF
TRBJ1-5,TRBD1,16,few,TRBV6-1,TGTGCCAGCAGTGGGGTATCGCAGGGGGCCCGAGCGCCCCAGCATTTT,CASSGVSQGARAPQHF
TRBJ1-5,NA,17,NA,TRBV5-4,TGTGCCAGCAGCCTCAGCGGGACTCGAAATAACAATCAGCCCCAGCATTTT,CASSLSGTRNNNQPQHF
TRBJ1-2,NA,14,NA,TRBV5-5,TGTGCCAGCAGCTTGGCCCCAGGAAACTATGGCTACACCTTC,CASSLAPGNYGYTF
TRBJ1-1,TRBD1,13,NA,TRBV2,TGTGCCAGCAGTGGACAGGGAGGAACTGAAGCTTTCTTT,CASSGQGGTEAFF
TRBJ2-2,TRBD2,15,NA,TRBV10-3,TGTGCCATCAGTGATCGGGGGGGTAACACCGGGGAGCTGTTTTTT,CAISDRGGNTGELFF
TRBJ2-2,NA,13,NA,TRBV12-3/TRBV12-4,TGTGCCAGCAGCCTGAGAGGCCCCGGGGAGCTGTTTTTT,CASSLRGPGELFF
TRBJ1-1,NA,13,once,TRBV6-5,TGTGCCAGCAGCCCGACCACCACCAGGGAAGCTTTCTTT,CASSPTTTREAFF
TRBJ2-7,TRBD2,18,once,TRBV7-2,TGTGCCAGCAGCTTAGCGGGACTAGCGGCAGTCTATACCTACGAGCAGTACTTC,CASSLAGLAAVYTYEQYF
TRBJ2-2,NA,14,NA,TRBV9,TGTGCCAGCAGCGTAGGGTCGGGCACCGGGGAGCTGTTTTTT,CASSVGSGTGELFF
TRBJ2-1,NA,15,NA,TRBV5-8,TGTGCCAGCAGCCCTGGGGAGGCCCGAAACAATGAGCAGTTCTTC,CASSPGEARNNEQFF
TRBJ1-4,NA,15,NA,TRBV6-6,TGTGCCAGCAGTCCCTCGGGTCAAGGGGGTGAAAAACTGTTTTTT,CASSPSGQGGEKLFF
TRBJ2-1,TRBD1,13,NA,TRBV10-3,TGTGCCACCCGAAGGCAGGGGGCGGATGAGCAGTTCTTC,CATRRQGADEQFF
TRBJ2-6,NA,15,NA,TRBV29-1,TGCAGCGTTGGGGCAGGGTTCGCTGGGGCCAACGTCCTGACTTTC,CSVGAGFAGANVLTF
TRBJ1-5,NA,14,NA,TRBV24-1,TGTGCCACCAGTGATTCGTATCGCAATCAGCCCCAGCATTTT,CATSDSYRNQPQHF
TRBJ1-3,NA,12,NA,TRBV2,TGTGCCAGCATGGCCTCTGGAAACACCATATATTTT,CASMASGNTIYF
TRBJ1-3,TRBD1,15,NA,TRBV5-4,TGTGCCAGCAGCCAAGGGGGCGCCTCTGGAAACACCATATATTTT,CASSQGGASGNTIYF
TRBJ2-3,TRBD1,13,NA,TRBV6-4,TGTGCCACCTCGGGACAGCGCACAGATACGCAGTATTTT,CATSGQRTDTQYF
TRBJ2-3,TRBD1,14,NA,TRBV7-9,TGTGCCGTCACCCGACAGGGGTACACAGATACGCAGTATTTT,CAVTRQGYTDTQYF
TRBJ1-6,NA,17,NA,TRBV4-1,TGCGCCAGCAGCCAACTAGTGGAGTTCTCCTATAATTCACCCCTCCACTTT,CASSQLVEFSYNSPLHF
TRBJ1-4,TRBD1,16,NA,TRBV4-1,TGCGCCAGCAGCCCTCCTCAGGGACAGGGGGCTGAAAAACTGTTTTTT,CASSPPQGQGAEKLFF
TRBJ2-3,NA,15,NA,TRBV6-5,TGTGCCAGCAGTCTAACGACGGAGTACACAGATACGCAGTATTTT,CASSLTTEYTDTQYF
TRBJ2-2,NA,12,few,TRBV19,TGTGCCAGTAGTATTTATCCGGGGGAGCTGTTTTTT,CASSIYPGELFF
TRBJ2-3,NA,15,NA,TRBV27,TGTGCCAGCAGACCCTTTGGAGGGGCCCGCGATACGCAGTATTTT,CASRPFGGARDTQYF
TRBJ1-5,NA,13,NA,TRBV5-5,TGTGCCAGCAGGCCCGACTCGAATCAGCCCCAGCATTTT,CASRPDSNQPQHF
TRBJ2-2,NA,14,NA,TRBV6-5,TGTGCCAGCAGTCCCCGGACAGATACCGGGGAGCTGTTTTTT,CASSPRTDTGELFF
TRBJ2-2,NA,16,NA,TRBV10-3,TGTGCCATCAGTGACGGCACAGGAGCAAACACCGGGGAGCTGTTTTTT,CAISDGTGANTGELFF
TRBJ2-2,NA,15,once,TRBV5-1,TGCGCCAGCAGCTTGGGAGGGATGAACACCGGGGAGCTGTTTTTT,CASSLGGMNTGELFF
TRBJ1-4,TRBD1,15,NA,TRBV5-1,TGCGCCAGCAGCCGAAACAGGGGGCTCGGAGAAAAACTGTTTTTT,CASSRNRGLGEKLFF
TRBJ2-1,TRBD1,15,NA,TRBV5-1,TGCGCCAGCAGCTGGACAGGGAGCTCCTACAATGAGCAGTTCTTC,CASSWTGSSYNEQFF
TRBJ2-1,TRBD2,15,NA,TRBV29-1,TGCAGCGTCCTGAGCGGGAGGCAATCCTACAATGAGCAGTTCTTC,CSVLSGRQSYNEQFF
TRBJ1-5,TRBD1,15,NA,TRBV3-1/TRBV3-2,TGTGCCAGCAGCCAAGATGGGACAGCATATCAGCCCCAGCATTTT,CASSQDGTAYQPQHF
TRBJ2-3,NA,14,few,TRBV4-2,TGTGCCAGCAGCCAAGGCGATAGTGCGGATACGCAGTATTTT,CASSQGDSADTQYF
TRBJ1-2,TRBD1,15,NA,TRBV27,TGTGCCAGCAGTGAACAGGGGGCGAAGAGCTATGGCTACACCTTC,CASSEQGAKSYGYTF
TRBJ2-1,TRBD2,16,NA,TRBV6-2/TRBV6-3,TGTGCCAGCAGTTCTCAGCGGGGACCGATATACAATGAGCAGTTCTTC,CASSSQRGPIYNEQFF
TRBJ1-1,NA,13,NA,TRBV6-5,TGTGCCAGCAGGACAACATTGAACACTGAAGCTTTCTTT,CASRTTLNTEAFF
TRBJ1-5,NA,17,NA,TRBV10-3,TGTGCCATCAGTGAGTCGAGGGCCGGCAGGGGAGATCAGCCCCAGCATTTT,CAISESRAGRGDQPQHF
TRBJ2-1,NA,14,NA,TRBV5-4,TGTGCCAGCAGCCCCCGGCAGGGGAAGGATGAGCAGTTCTTC,CASSPRQGKDEQFF
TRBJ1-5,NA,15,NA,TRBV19,TGTGCCAGTAGTATAGTTGAAGGAGGGCGTCAGCCCCAGCATTTT,CASSIVEGGRQPQHF